This T cell receptor beta chain was recovered during a study of blood T cells in healthy people across ages. Study-level background: Capture via template switching afforded approximately one barcoded beta molecule per two T cells. General study points: Roughly linearly, TCR beta diversity per million T cells fell as age increased.

Together with a sample-barcoded 5' primer, a J-beta primer mix was included in a second PCR lasting about 7 to 12 cycles. With 12 random nucleotides, a template-switch adaptor tagged each individual cDNA molecule. Individual samples furnished no less than 3 million CDR3-containing paired-end reads apiece. TCRdb ran MiXCR on the 5' RACE reads and lists one entry per CDR3 protein. The sample records about 1,600,000 distinct CDR3 sequences, about 40% being singletons. Turning to this clonotype: As yet, its antigen is unknown. Its ends do not fully match the called genes, so a read error is possible.

This TCR came from a woman aged 18-35 years in good health. Source material: blood.

The CDR3 DNA is TGTGCCATCGGTGAATCTGGCTACGAGCAGTACTTC. Translating it yields CAIGESGYEQYF. This rearrangement joins TRBV10-3 to TRBJ2-7, with D hard to call. Germline-derived CDR1 and CDR2 are ENHRY and SYGVKD. CDR3 length equals 12 residues.